These 8 T cell receptor beta chains were all obtained from the same sample, sequenced in a study of T cells in tuberculosis. Sequencing used immunoSEQ multiplex PCR; TCRdb keeps in-frame clones, though not all of them. The table shows 85,000 to 90,000 clones, with roughly 88% occurring only once. Thawed, overnight-rested PBMC were stained with GMM-loaded CD1B tetramer, viability dye and anti-CD3, then sorted. C32 glucose monomycolate from Rhodococcus equi was loaded onto the CD1B tetramers. Sequenced: CD1b-GMM tetramer-negative cells sorted from PBMCs. Receptors were obtained from an adult woman with latent tuberculosis.

As concerns this clone: Mismatch with germline at one junction end may stem from a read error. The chain has TRBV7-7 and TRBJ2-1, with D unresolved. There are 14 residues in the CDR3. The germline V gene has CDR1 SSHAT and CDR2 FNYEAQ (reference sequence). The CDR3 is CASSLGLGDNEQFF. CDR3 bases: TGTGCTAGCAGCTTAGGTCTAGGAGACAATGAGCAGTTCTTC.

The chain combines TRBV5-1 with TRBJ1-2; TRBD1 aligns across 10 bases. Germline loops: CDR1 SGHRS, CDR2 YFSETQ. The CDR3 is 14 residues long. With 4 bases clipped from V and 5 bases from J, the junction kept 5 bases outside the gene matches. The CDR3: CASSQDRGRYGYTF. The CDR3 DNA follows: TGCGCCAGCAGCCAAGACAGGGGGCGATATGGCTACACCTTC.

The rearrangement links TRBV5-6 to TRBJ2-3; 11 nucleotides align to TRBD1. This CDR3 has 17 residues. J was trimmed by 2 bases and V by 6 bases; bases with no gene match: 11. Germline V gives CDR1 SGHDT, CDR2 YYEEEE. The CDR3 loop reads CASTLRPGQGDTDTQYF. The CDR3 nucleotides are TGTGCCAGCACTCTAAGACCGGGACAGGGGGACACAGATACGCAGTATTTT.

The chain has TRBV29-1 and TRBJ2-7; TRBD2 matches at 7 bases. The CDR3 has 15 residues. After removal of 2 bases from V and 3 bases from J, the junction contained 10 bases not matched to a gene. CDR1 is SQVTM, CDR2 ANQGSEA, per germline. The CDR3 DNA reads as TGCAGCGTTGAACAACCACTGGGGGGGGACTACGAGCAGTACTTC. This sequence encodes CSVEQPLGGDYEQYF.

For the CDR3, the DNA is TGTGCCAGCTCACCGGAGACAGGGGTCTATGGCTACACCTTC. Protein sequence: CASSPETGVYGYTF. This chain links TRBV18 with TRBJ1-2; TRBD1 agrees at 8 bases. CDR1 and CDR2 (germline): KGHSH, LQKENI. CDR3 length: 14 amino acids. After removal of 3 bases from V and 4 bases from J, the junction contained 4 bases not matched to a gene.

The CDR3 bases are TGTGCCAGCACAGCGGCACTCGACTCCTACGAGCAGTACTTC. Its protein product is CASTAALDSYEQYF. The chain couples TRBV6-5 to TRBJ2-7, with D perhaps matching TRBD2 (5 bases). This CDR3 has 14 amino acids. The V and J ends lost 7 bases and 0 bases respectively, with 13 bases between them. Germline V gene lookup returns CDR1 MNHEY and CDR2 SVGAGI.

The chain uses TRBV7-9 and TRBJ2-2, with a tentative D call TRBD1 (5 bases). The CDR3 length is 13 residues. V gave up 5 bases and J gave up 8 bases, with 12 bases separating them. Germline V gene lookup returns CDR1 SEHNR and CDR2 FQNEAQ (reference sequence). The CDR3 DNA is TGTGCCAGCAGCGAAATGGGGCGAGGGGAGCTGTTTTTT. Amino acid sequence: CASSEMGRGELFF.

This sequence joins TRBV7-2 and TRBJ2-3; 10 nucleotides line up with TRBD1. This CDR3 contains 17 residues. V lost 5 bases to trimming and J lost 5 bases; unmatched junction nucleotides: 13. Germline V lookup: CDR1 SGHTA, CDR2 FQGNSA. The DNA for the CDR3 is TGTGCCAGCAGCCCATCACCCGGGGGACAGGGGAGAGATACGCAGTATTTT. This sequence encodes CASSPSPGGQGRDTQYF.